These 16 T cell receptor beta chains share one sample of origin, sequenced in a study of blood T cell repertoires in COVID-19. Here immunoSEQ multiplex PCR was the method, and the copy in TCRdb shows in-frame clones only, minus some. The profile shows over 65,000 clones, 65% to 90% of them singletons. The sequencing input was peripheral blood. The receptors here all came from a man older than 75 with acute or convalescent COVID-19.

The chain combines TRBV2 with TRBJ1-2; D remains unclear. CDR1 SNHLY and CDR2 FYNNEI come from the germline V gene. The CDR3 spans 12 residues. V lost 5 bases and J lost 7, with 11 bases in between. The CDR3 nucleotides read TGTGCCAGCAGTCCGAGTATCGGTGGCTACACCTTC. Translating gives CASSPSIGGYTF. The whole variable domain, filled in from reference TRBV2 and TRBJ1-2, reads EPEVTQTPSHQVTQMGQEVILRCVPISNHLYFYWYRQILGQKVEFLVSFYNNEISEKSEIFDDQFSVERPDGSNFTLKIRSTKLEDSAMYFCASSPSIGGYTFGSGTRLTVV.

V and J are TRBV9 and TRBJ1-4, with 8 bases identical to TRBD1. V trimming: 1 base; J trimming: 6 bases; junction bases outside the gene matches: 5. This CDR3 is built from 15 residues. In germline, CDR1 is SGDLS, CDR2 YYNGEE. CDR3 coding DNA: TGTGCCAGCAGCGTATCACCAGGGGGCGATGAAAAACTGTTTTTT. Protein: CASSVSPGGDEKLFF.

This clone was detected once. This chain uses TRBV12-5 with TRBJ2-1; TRBD2 is a possible D gene (6 bases). Looked up from germline, CDR1 is LGHNT and CDR2 is FRNRAP. V lost 3 bases to trimming and J lost 9 bases, with 15 bases between them. The CDR3 runs 14 residues. The CDR3 DNA follows: TGTGCTAGTGGTTTAGTAAATGCCGGGAGTGAGCAGTTCTTC. Residues: CASGLVNAGSEQFF.

The rearrangement links TRBV28 to TRBJ2-5; D might be TRBD2 (6 bases). The ends were cut back, 3 bases at V and 1 base at J, with 12 bases in the middle. The germline V gene encodes CDR1 MDHEN and CDR2 SYDVKM. The CDR3 consists of 15 residues. The CDR3, as DNA: TGTGCCAGCAGTTTGGGAGGTATAGCCCAAGAGACCCAGTACTTC. Translated, it gives CASSLGGIAQETQYF.

This rearrangement joins TRBV27 to TRBJ2-5; 8 nucleotides line up with TRBD2. V shed 6 bases, J shed 5 bases, and the junction held 17 bases outside the gene matches. Germline V gene sequence: CDR1 MNHEY, CDR2 SMNVEV (reference sequence). The CDR3 has 17 amino acids. The CDR3 DNA reads TGTGCCAGCAGCGGATCCGGGACTAGTTCGATCGACGAGACCCAGTACTTC. Its protein product is CASSGSGTSSIDETQYF.

The chain carries TRBV27 and TRBJ1-2; 9 bases fit TRBD1. The CDR3 has 16 amino acids. CDR1 MNHEY and CDR2 SMNVEV come from the germline V gene (reference sequence). V trimming: 2 bases; J trimming: 5 bases; junction bases outside the gene matches: 9. This chain's CDR3 is CASSLAPQGAGYGYTF. Here the CDR3 DNA reads TGTGCCAGCAGTTTAGCCCCACAGGGGGCTGGATATGGCTACACCTTC.

This clone occurred a few times. The chain is built from TRBV11-2 and TRBJ2-7; perhaps TRBD1 as D (5 bases). The CDR3 has 15 residues. V shed 1 base and J shed 1 base, with 11 bases lying between them. Germline CDR1 SGHAT, CDR2 FQNNGV. The CDR3 DNA reads as TGTGCCAGCAGCTTAGCGCCCAGGGTTTCCTACGAGCAGTACTTC. Translation: CASSLAPRVSYEQYF. The variable domain in full, with the rest retrieved from reference TRBV11-2 and TRBJ2-7, is EAGVAQSPRYKIIEKRQSVAFWCNPISGHATLYWYQQILGQGPKLLIQFQNNGVVDDSQLPKDRFSAERLKGVDSTLKIQPAKLEDSAVYLCASSLAPRVSYEQYFGPGTRLTVT.

The V call is TRBV28, the J call TRBJ2-1, with a possible D match to TRBD2 (8 bases). V was shortened by 3 bases and J by 7 bases, with 16 bases between the two germline ends. Germline CDR1 reads MDHEN; CDR2 reads SYDVKM. The CDR3 has 15 residues. The CDR3 DNA is TGTGCCAGCAGTTTGTTTAGCGGGACAGTGAATGAGCAGTTCTTC. Residues: CASSLFSGTVNEQFF.

V gene TRBV6-2 or TRBV6-3 combines with J gene TRBJ2-2; 8 bases agree with TRBD1. There are 16 residues in the CDR3. Unmatched junction bases numbered 4, after V lost 4 bases and J lost 0 bases. Per the germline V gene, CDR1 is MNHEY and CDR2 is SVGEGT. The CDR3 DNA is TGTGCCAGCAGTTTTCAGGGGGCTTCGAACACCGGGGAGCTGTTTTTT. Protein: CASSFQGASNTGELFF.

Many counts were recorded for this clone. The chain joins TRBV6-6 to TRBJ1-5; D perhaps matches TRBD1 (5 bases). CDR1 and CDR2 (germline): MNHNY, SVGAGI (reference sequence). CDR3 size: 14 residues. V lost 0 bases, J lost 3 bases, and 6 bases lay in between. The CDR3 loop reads CASSYSGPNQPQHF. The DNA of the CDR3 is TGTGCCAGCAGTTACTCGGGGCCCAATCAGCCCCAGCATTTT.

CDR3 residues: CSARGMGGQHF. DNA of the CDR3: TGCAGTGCTAGAGGAATGGGGGGCCAGCATTTT. The chain uses TRBV20-1 and TRBJ1-5, with a tentative D call TRBD1 (5 bases). Germline lookup yields CDR1 DFQATT and CDR2 SNEGSKA (reference sequence). Trimming took off 1 base at V and 12 bases at J, with 10 bases between the two ends. The CDR3 has 11 amino acids.

The chain joins TRBV18 to TRBJ1-1; tentative D call: TRBD1 (6 bases). Germline V gene lookup returns CDR1 KGHSH and CDR2 LQKENI. V was shortened by 3 bases and J by 2 bases, with 10 bases between the two germline ends. The CDR3 has 14 residues. The CDR3 region has the DNA TGTGCCAGCTCACCGGCACAGGGAAACACTGAAGCTTTCTTT. It is translated as CASSPAQGNTEAFF. Drawing the rest from reference TRBV18 and TRBJ1-1, the complete variable domain is NAGVMQNPRHLVRRRGQEARLRCSPMKGHSHVYWYRQLPEEGLKFMVYLQKENIIDESGMPKERFSAEFPKEGPSILRIQQVVRGDSAAYFCASSPAQGNTEAFFGQGTRLTVV.

The CDR3 nucleotides read TGTGCCAGCAGTTTATTCGGGGGGCAGGCCACTGAAGCTTTCTTT. Translated: CASSLFGGQATEAFF. This rearrangement joins TRBV28 to TRBJ1-1, with TRBD1 as a possible D gene (6 bases). Germline V gene data show CDR1 as MDHEN and CDR2 as SYDVKM. The V end was cut by 1 base, the J end by 4 bases, with 13 bases between. CDR3 size: 15 residues.

A few counts support this clone. The J gene is TRBJ1-6, the V gene TRBV7-3; tentative D call: TRBD1 (5 bases). Germline V gene data show CDR1 as SGHTA and CDR2 as FQGTGA. The CDR3 totals 14 residues. The V end was cut by 4 bases, the J end by 15 bases, with 19 bases between. The CDR3 DNA sequence: TGTGCCAGCAGCTCCACCCAGGGAGGCGGGGTCCTCCACTTT. This sequence encodes CASSSTQGGGVLHF.

This chain joins TRBV7-9 and TRBJ2-1; 7 positions match TRBD1. The CDR3 covers 12 residues. J lost 8 bases, V lost 5 bases, and 3 bases had no gene match. Germline CDR1 SEHNR, CDR2 FQNEAQ (reference sequence). The CDR3 DNA is TGTGCCAGCAGCGAACAGGGGTATGAGCAGTTCTTC. Its translation: CASSEQGYEQFF.

In its sample, this clone was seen once. This chain uses TRBV7-8 with TRBJ1-1, with a weak D call TRBD1 (5 bases). V shed 3 bases and J shed 0 bases, with 11 bases lying between them. The germline CDR1 and CDR2 sequences are SGHVS and FQNEAQ. The CDR3 spans 15 residues. The chain's CDR3 is CASSFHRNMNTEAFF. DNA of the CDR3: TGTGCCAGCAGCTTCCACAGGAACATGAACACTGAAGCTTTCTTT.